Here is one T cell receptor beta chain with its context. This sample includes further DNA sequences coding for the same CDR3. Sequencing was performed with immunoSEQ multiplex PCR; in TCRdb, only in-frame clones are kept and a portion is missing. The sample includes 490,000 or so clones, about three quarters of them seen just once. This entry belongs to a study of shared clonotypes between healthy human individuals. Germline V lookup: CDR1 DFQATT, CDR2 SNEGSKA (reference sequence). Trimming stripped 6 bases from V and 0 bases from J, with 6 bases between. The CDR3 sequence is 11 residues long. The TCR sequence derives from a woman in her thirties or forties in good health. Some clones in this sample may be carry-over from other donors' samples. The sequenced sample was PBMCs. The V call is TRBV20-1, the J call TRBJ2-7, with unresolved D. The CDR3 here is CSAPSSYEQYF. In DNA, the CDR3 is TGCAGTGCCCCCAGCTCCTACGAGCAGTACTTC.